This T cell receptor (beta chain) appears in the sequencing data of a study of technical replicates of blood from a few donors. The protocol was immunoSEQ multiplex PCR, while the TCRdb copy is restricted to in-frame clones and leaves out a portion. The table includes approximately 81,000 clones, over 90% detected once. This sequence originates from a human donor in good health. The source material was T cells isolated from PBMCs.

The CDR3 spells CASSSPSRTSGSYNEQFF. In DNA, the CDR3 is TGTGCCAGCAGCTCACCCTCCCGGACTAGCGGGAGCTACAATGAGCAGTTCTTC. This sequence joins TRBV11-2 and TRBJ2-1; 13 nucleotides agree with TRBD2. The CDR3 covers 18 residues. Germline lookup yields CDR1 SGHAT and CDR2 FQNNGV. The V gene end was trimmed by 4 bases and the J gene end by 3 bases; junction bases not matched to a gene: 9.